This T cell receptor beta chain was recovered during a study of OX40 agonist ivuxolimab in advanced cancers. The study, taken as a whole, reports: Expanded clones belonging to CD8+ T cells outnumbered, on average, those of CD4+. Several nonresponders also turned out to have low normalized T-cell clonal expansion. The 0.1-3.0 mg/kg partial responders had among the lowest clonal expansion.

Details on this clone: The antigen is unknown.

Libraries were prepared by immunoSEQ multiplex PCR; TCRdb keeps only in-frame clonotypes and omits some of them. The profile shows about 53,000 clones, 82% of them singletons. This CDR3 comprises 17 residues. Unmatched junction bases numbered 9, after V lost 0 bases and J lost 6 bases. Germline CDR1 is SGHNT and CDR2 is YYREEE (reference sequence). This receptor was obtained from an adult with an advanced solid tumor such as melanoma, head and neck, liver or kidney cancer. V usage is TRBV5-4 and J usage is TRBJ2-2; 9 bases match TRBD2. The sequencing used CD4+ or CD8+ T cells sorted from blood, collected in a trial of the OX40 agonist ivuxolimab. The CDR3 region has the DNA TGTGCCAGCAGCTTGGCTGGTGCGGGGGGGCAGTCCGGGGAGCTGTTTTTT. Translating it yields CASSLAGAGGQSGELFF.